The 9 T cell receptor beta chains given below trace back to one sample, sequenced in a study of blood T cell repertoires in COVID-19. Sequencing used immunoSEQ multiplex PCR; TCRdb keeps in-frame clones, though not all of them. The profile shows approximately 200,000 clones, around 85% of them singletons. The sequencing input was PBMCs or T cells enriched from blood (not recorded which). The receptors come from a middle-aged man who had recovered from COVID-19.

This clone was picked up a small number of times. The V and J genes are TRBV9 and TRBJ2-1, with TRBD2 as a possible D gene (7 bases). This CDR3 has 15 residues. Trimming pared 3 bases from V and 4 bases from J, leaving 14 bases between. CDR1 is SGDLS, CDR2 YYNGEE, per germline. CDR3 bases: TGTGCCAGCAGCGGACTAGGGGGGGAATACAATGAGCAGTTCTTC. Its protein is CASSGLGGEYNEQFF. The variable domain in full, completed from reference TRBV9 and TRBJ2-1, reads DSGVTQTPKHLITATGQRVTLRCSPRSGDLSVYWYQQSLDQGLQFLIQYYNGEERAKGNILERFSAQQFPDLHSELNLSSLELGDSALYFCASSGLGGEYNEQFFGPGTRLTVL.

V is TRBV3-1 (or the pseudogene TRBV3-2) and J is TRBJ1-4; D not certain. This CDR3 has 15 amino acids. The ends were cut back, 2 bases at V and 7 bases at J, with 14 bases in the middle. Germline-derived CDR1 and CDR2 are LGHDT and YNNKEL (reference sequence). CDR3 residues: CASSQFEGESEKLFF. CDR3 sequence (DNA): TGTGCCAGCAGCCAATTTGAGGGTGAGAGTGAAAAACTGTTTTTT.

The genes are TRBV19 and TRBJ2-7; D is uncertain. Germline V gene lookup returns CDR1 LNHDA and CDR2 SQIVND (reference sequence). This CDR3 region has 14 residues. V shed 4 bases and J shed 7 bases, with 17 bases lying between them. The CDR3 loop is CASSTLDFRREQYF. CDR3 coding DNA: TGTGCCAGTAGTACCTTAGACTTTCGGCGGGAGCAGTACTTC.

The V call is TRBV4-1, the J call TRBJ2-3, with 12 bases aligning to TRBD2. The V gene end was trimmed by 2 bases and the J gene end by 5 bases; junction bases not matched to a gene: 8. The CDR3 loop spans 17 amino acids. Germline-derived CDR1 and CDR2 are MGHRA and YSYEKL. CDR3 protein: CASSQTRLAGVIDTQYF. The DNA for the CDR3 is TGCGCCAGCAGCCAAACGAGACTAGCGGGAGTGATAGATACGCAGTATTTT.

The chain uses TRBV28 and TRBJ2-3; 12 bases line up with TRBD2. The germline V gene encodes CDR1 MDHEN and CDR2 SYDVKM. The ends lost 2 bases at V and 5 bases at J; junction bases unmatched: 2. This CDR3 contains 15 residues. CDR3 in DNA: TGTGCCAGCAGTTTACTAGCGGGAGGGGGAGATACGCAGTATTTT. This encodes CASSLLAGGGDTQYF.

The CDR3 nucleotides read TGTGCCAGCAGCTTAAGATCAGGGGCTAATTCACCCCTCCACTTT. Encoded protein: CASSLRSGANSPLHF. The rearrangement uses TRBV5-6 and TRBJ1-6; tentatively, D is TRBD1 (6 bases). The CDR3 consists of 15 residues. Trimming shortened V by 2 bases and J by 6 bases, and 12 bases separated the two germline ends. Germline CDR1 is SGHDT and CDR2 is YYEEEE.

The CDR3 region has the DNA TGCGCCAGCAGCCCCCGACTACCCAACACCGGGGAGCTGTTTTTT. Translating gives CASSPRLPNTGELFF. The chain couples TRBV5-1 to TRBJ2-2, with D perhaps TRBD2 (5 bases). Looked up from germline, CDR1 is SGHRS and CDR2 is YFSETQ. The V end was cut by 4 bases, the J end by 2 bases, with 12 bases between. The CDR3 is 15 residues long.

Only a few counts were recorded for this clone. This sequence joins TRBV7-2 and TRBJ1-2; 8 nucleotides align to TRBD1. Germline V CDR1 and CDR2: SGHTA, FQGNSA. CDR3 size: 14 residues. V shed 2 bases, J shed 7 bases, and the junction held 6 bases outside the gene matches. In DNA form, the CDR3 reads TGTGCCAGCAGCTTACAGGGGGCCAGAGTTGGCTACACCTTC. Translated: CASSLQGARVGYTF.

The rearrangement links TRBV27 to TRBJ2-7; 7 bases line up with TRBD2. The germline V gene has CDR1 MNHEY and CDR2 SMNVEV (reference sequence). CDR3 length: 13 amino acids. V trimming: 2 bases; J trimming: 3 bases; junction bases outside the gene matches: 1. The CDR3 nucleotides read TGTGCCAGCAGTTTAAGCGGGAACTACGAGCAGTACTTC. It is translated as CASSLSGNYEQYF.